The 20 T cell receptor beta chains listed next were all sequenced from one sample in a study of cytotoxic CD8 clonotypes in ibrutinib-treated CLL. Sequencing was performed with immunoSEQ multiplex PCR; in TCRdb, only in-frame clones are kept and a portion is missing. The sample includes approximately 300,000 clones, almost 80% of them seen just once. Sample: PBMCs, taken before ibrutinib treatment. These receptors were collected from a human donor with chronic lymphocytic leukemia.

This sequence joins TRBV7-6 and TRBJ2-5; 10 nucleotides agree with TRBD2. Germline V gene lookup returns CDR1 SGHVS and CDR2 FNYEAQ. The CDR3 is 16 residues long. The V segment lost 1 base and the J segment 5 bases; nucleotides outside the gene matches: 7. The CDR3 reads CASSLVASGRGETQYF. CDR3 sequence (DNA): TGTGCCAGCAGCTTAGTTGCTAGCGGGAGAGGCGAGACCCAGTACTTC. The whole variable domain, filled in from reference TRBV7-6 and TRBJ2-5, reads GAGVSQSPRYKVTKRGQDVALRCDPISGHVSLYWYRQALGQGPEFLTYFNYEAQQDKSGLPNDRFSAERPEGSISTLTIQRTEQRDSAMYRCASSLVASGRGETQYFGPGTRLLVL.

As to this clone: An end of the junction does not agree with germline; a read error may underlie this. The chain uses TRBV7-7 and TRBJ2-3; no reliable D call. The CDR3 sequence is 15 residues long. Looked up from germline, CDR1 is SSHAT and CDR2 is FNYEAQ (reference sequence). In DNA form, the CDR3 reads TGTGCTAGCAGCATAACATGGGCTAGCACAGATACGCAGTATTTT. It is translated as CASSITWASTDTQYF.

CDR3 loop: CASSLGHGEKLFF. The CDR3 nucleotides are TGTGCCAGCAGCTTAGGGCACGGTGAAAAACTGTTTTTT. The chain combines TRBV5-4 with TRBJ1-4; D call uncertain. Germline values: CDR1 SGHNT, CDR2 YYREEE (reference sequence). The V and J ends lost 2 bases and 7 bases respectively, with 9 bases between them. The CDR3 totals 13 residues. Full variable domain (missing parts from reference TRBV5-4 and TRBJ1-4): ETGVTQSPTHLIKTRGQQVTLRCSSQSGHNTVSWYQQALGQGPQFIFQYYREEENGRGNFPPRFSGLQFPNYSSELNVNALELDDSALYLCASSLGHGEKLFFGSGTQLSVL.

The rearrangement uses TRBV5-1 and TRBJ1-2; 8 bases are a match to TRBD1. The CDR3 runs 16 residues. Germline V lookup: CDR1 SGHRS, CDR2 YFSETQ. The V and J ends lost 0 bases and 2 bases, in that order; junction bases with no gene match: 6. The CDR3 loop is CASSLAPGGENYGYTF. The CDR3 DNA reads TGCGCCAGCAGCTTGGCTCCAGGGGGCGAGAACTATGGCTACACCTTC. Drawing the rest from reference TRBV5-1 and TRBJ1-2, the complete variable domain is KAGVTQTPRYLIKTRGQQVTLSCSPISGHRSVSWYQQTPGQGLQFLFEYFSETQRNKGNFPGRFSGRQFSNSRSEMNVSTLELGDSALYLCASSLAPGGENYGYTFGSGTRLTVV.

The chain couples TRBV11-2 to TRBJ2-2, with D maybe TRBD2 (6 bases). Germline loops: CDR1 SGHAT, CDR2 FQNNGV. The CDR3 is 16 residues long. Between the trimmed V and J ends, which lost 1 base and 5 bases, there was a span of 14 bases. Here the CDR3 DNA reads TGTGCCAGCAGCTTAGGGACGGGAGTGGGAACCGGGGAGCTGTTTTTT. The encoded protein is CASSLGTGVGTGELFF. The whole variable domain, remainder taken from reference TRBV11-2 and TRBJ2-2, is EAGVAQSPRYKIIEKRQSVAFWCNPISGHATLYWYQQILGQGPKLLIQFQNNGVVDDSQLPKDRFSAERLKGVDSTLKIQPAKLEDSAVYLCASSLGTGVGTGELFFGEGSRLTVL.

The chain recombines TRBV5-6 with TRBJ2-1; no definite D call. Trimming took 1 base from V and 0 from J, leaving 11 bases between them. Germline V gene lookup returns CDR1 SGHDT and CDR2 YYEEEE. The CDR3 spans 16 residues. CDR3 residues: CASSLYSKSSYNEQFF. Written as DNA, the CDR3 is TGTGCCAGCAGCTTGTATTCCAAGAGCTCCTACAATGAGCAGTTCTTC.

This sequence joins TRBV15 and TRBJ2-4, with D maybe TRBD1 (6 bases). Trimming shortened V by 4 bases and J by 4 bases, and 11 bases separated the two germline ends. From germline, CDR1 is LNHNV and CDR2 YYDKDF (reference sequence). This CDR3 spans 14 amino acids. As DNA, the CDR3 is TGTGCCACCAGCAAACAGGGTGTAAAAAACATTCAGTACTTC. This codes for CATSKQGVKNIQYF.

The chain joins TRBV5-4 to TRBJ2-1; 13 nucleotides match TRBD2. Trimming took 3 bases from V and 1 from J; bases not matched to a gene: 1. Germline loops: CDR1 SGHNT, CDR2 YYREEE (reference sequence). The CDR3 loop spans 16 amino acids. This CDR3 is CASSSTSGRSYNEQFF. DNA of the CDR3: TGTGCCAGCAGCTCGACTAGCGGGAGGTCCTACAATGAGCAGTTCTTC.

This chain uses TRBV28 with TRBJ1-5; 7 bases match TRBD1. The length of the CDR3 is 15 residues. With V trimmed by 3 bases and J by 5 bases, 7 bases remained unmatched. Germline CDR1 is MDHEN and CDR2 is SYDVKM. The CDR3 nucleotides read TGTGCCAGCAGTTTGCACAGGGGATGGGATCAGCCCCAGCATTTT. Its translation is CASSLHRGWDQPQHF.

This clone appeared a few times. This sequence joins TRBV2 and TRBJ1-5; D not certain. V gave up 7 bases and J gave up 5 bases, with 15 bases separating them. Germline V lookup: CDR1 SNHLY, CDR2 FYNNEI. The CDR3 is 14 residues long. The CDR3 nucleotides read TGTGCCAGCAATCCGGGCAGAGGGTATCAGCCCCAGCATTTT. Protein product: CASNPGRGYQPQHF. Based on the CDR3 plus reference TRBV2 and TRBJ1-5, the full variable domain is EPEVTQTPSHQVTQMGQEVILRCVPISNHLYFYWYRQILGQKVEFLVSFYNNEISEKSEIFDDQFSVERPDGSNFTLKIRSTKLEDSAMYFCASNPGRGYQPQHFGDGTRLSIL.

A single count supports this clone. The rearrangement links TRBV19 to TRBJ1-5, with D possibly being TRBD1 (6 bases). Trimming took 1 base from V and 7 from J, leaving 20 bases between them. CDR1 and CDR2 from the germline V gene are LNHDA and SQIVND (reference sequence). This CDR3 is 17 amino acids long. CDR3 sequence: CASSIGGRGARHQPQHF. CDR3 DNA sequence: TGTGCCAGTAGTATAGGAGGTCGGGGGGCGAGGCACCAGCCCCAGCATTTT. Together with reference TRBV19 and TRBJ1-5, the CDR3 gives the full variable domain: DGGITQSPKYLFRKEGQNVTLSCEQNLNHDAMYWYRQDPGQGLRLIYYSQIVNDFQKGDIAEGYSVSREKKESFPLTVTSAQKNPTAFYLCASSIGGRGARHQPQHFGDGTRLSIL.

V and J are TRBV4-2 and TRBJ2-1; 7 bases map to TRBD2. The V and J ends lost 1 base and 9 bases, in that order; junction bases with no gene match: 15. CDR3 length: 17 residues. Germline assignment: CDR1 LGHNA and CDR2 YNFKEQ. The CDR3 coding sequence is TGTGCCAGCAGCCAAGGATGGAGGGCGGGAGAGGCGGTTGAGCAGTTCTTC. This sequence encodes CASSQGWRAGEAVEQFF.

The genes are TRBV30 and TRBJ1-1; D unclear. CDR3 length equals 13 residues. Germline values: CDR1 GTSNPN, CDR2 SVGIG (reference sequence). Trimming left V 0 bases short and J 5 bases short, with 10 bases between. CDR3 protein: CAWSVERRTEAFF. The CDR3 DNA sequence: TGTGCCTGGAGTGTAGAACGTAGGACTGAAGCTTTCTTT.

This chain connects TRBV5-1 to TRBJ1-1; the match to TRBD1 covers 8 bases. CDR1 SGHRS and CDR2 YFSETQ come from the germline V gene. Trimming took 0 bases from V and 7 from J; bases not matched to a gene: 2. The CDR3 extends over 13 amino acids. This CDR3 reads CASSLVGTGEAFF. The CDR3 DNA follows: TGCGCCAGCAGCTTGGTGGGGACAGGTGAAGCTTTCTTT.

V gene TRBV29-1 combines with J gene TRBJ2-6; no definite D call. The CDR3 is 14 residues long. Looked up from germline, CDR1 is SQVTM and CDR2 is ANQGSEA. V gave up 4 bases and J gave up 1 base, with 8 bases separating them. CDR3 region: CSVAPGSGANVLTF. The CDR3 DNA reads TGCAGCGTTGCTCCCGGGTCTGGGGCCAACGTCCTGACTTTC.

This clone occurred a few times. The chain carries TRBV5-1 and TRBJ1-4; 7 positions agree with TRBD1. V shed 4 bases, J shed 3 bases, and the junction held 3 bases outside the gene matches. CDR1 SGHRS and CDR2 YFSETQ come from the germline V gene. The CDR3 is 14 residues long. CDR3 region: CASSGGQPNEKLFF. DNA of the CDR3: TGCGCCAGCAGCGGGGGACAGCCTAATGAAAAACTGTTTTTT.

This clone was found a few times. The CDR3 sequence is CASRGSSYEQYF. The CDR3 DNA follows: TGTGCCAGCAGGGGTAGCTCCTACGAGCAGTACTTC. The J gene is TRBJ2-7, the V gene TRBV27; the D is unclear. Germline values: CDR1 MNHEY, CDR2 SMNVEV (reference sequence). This CDR3 spans 12 amino acids. The ends were cut back, 6 bases at V and 0 bases at J, with 6 bases in the middle.

The rearrangement uses TRBV5-6 and TRBJ2-5; TRBD2 aligns across 7 bases. CDR1 and CDR2 from the germline V gene are SGHDT and YYEEEE. The V gene end was trimmed by 0 bases and the J gene end by 2 bases; junction bases not matched to a gene: 7. The CDR3 consists of 16 residues. CDR3 nucleotides: TGTGCCAGCAGCTTGGAGGGTAGCGGGCTACAAGAGACCCAGTACTTC. This gives the protein CASSLEGSGLQETQYF.

This clone came up a few times. V gene TRBV5-4 combines with J gene TRBJ2-7; weak D call: TRBD2 (5 bases). CDR3 length: 13 residues. The germline CDR1 and CDR2 sequences are SGHNT and YYREEE (reference sequence). Trimming took 7 bases from V and 0 from J, leaving 11 bases between them. The CDR3 reads CASHEGSSYEQYF. CDR3 coding DNA: TGTGCCAGCCACGAGGGAAGCTCCTACGAGCAGTACTTC.

The chain combines TRBV7-6 with TRBJ1-2; D remains ambiguous. Germline V gene data show CDR1 as SGHVS and CDR2 as FNYEAQ. CDR3 length: 13 residues. The V gene lost 10 bases and the J gene lost 0 bases, with 12 bases spanning the gap. The chain's CDR3 is CATSLQPNYGYTF. In DNA, the CDR3 is TGTGCCACCTCATTACAGCCTAACTATGGCTACACCTTC.